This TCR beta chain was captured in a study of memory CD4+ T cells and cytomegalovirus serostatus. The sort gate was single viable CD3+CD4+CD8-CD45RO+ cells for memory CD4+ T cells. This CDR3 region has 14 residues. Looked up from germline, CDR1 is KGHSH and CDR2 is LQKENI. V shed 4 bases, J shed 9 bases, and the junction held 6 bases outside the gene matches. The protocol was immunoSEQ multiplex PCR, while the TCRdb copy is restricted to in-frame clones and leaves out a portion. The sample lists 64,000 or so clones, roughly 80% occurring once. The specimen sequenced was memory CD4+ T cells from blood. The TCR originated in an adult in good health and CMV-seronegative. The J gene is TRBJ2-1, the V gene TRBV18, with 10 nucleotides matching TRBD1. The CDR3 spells CASSQDRGLGEQFF. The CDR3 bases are TGTGCCAGCTCACAAGACAGGGGGCTTGGTGAGCAGTTCTTC.